A selection of T cell receptor beta chains follows, all from one sample in a study of T cell responses to AZD1222 COVID-19 vaccine. Profiling relied on immunoSEQ multiplex PCR, and the TCRdb table lists in-frame clones only, not all of them. The repertoire holds about 55,000 clones, with about four fifths as singletons. This material consisted of peripheral blood, taken on day 0 of AZD1222 vaccination. Receptor source: an adult in good health. Both conserved end residues are part of each CDR3. The order of the fields is V gene, J gene, CDR3 protein.

v_call: TRBV18; j_call: TRBJ2-7; cdr3_aa: CASSPFRSPEQYF
v_call: TRBV30; j_call: TRBJ2-1; cdr3_aa: CAWTEGRSYNEQFF
v_call: TRBV6-5; j_call: TRBJ1-2; cdr3_aa: CASSYDRQIYGYTF
v_call: TRBV2; j_call: TRBJ2-2; cdr3_aa: CASSDGGNTGELFF
v_call: TRBV15; j_call: TRBJ2-7; cdr3_aa: CATSSSSGGTYEQYF
v_call: TRBV9; j_call: TRBJ2-4; cdr3_aa: CASSVGSLAKNIQYF
v_call: TRBV19; j_call: TRBJ2-1; cdr3_aa: CASTLSASGPYNEQFF
v_call: TRBV7-9; j_call: TRBJ1-3; cdr3_aa: CASSTGNTIYF
v_call: TRBV28; j_call: TRBJ1-6; cdr3_aa: CASRLRGWGQFNSPLHF
v_call: TRBV19; j_call: TRBJ1-1; cdr3_aa: CASSTGFTEAFF
v_call: TRBV27; j_call: TRBJ1-1; cdr3_aa: CASSPGQANTEAFF
v_call: TRBV18; j_call: TRBJ1-1; cdr3_aa: CASSSSAGETTEAFF
v_call: TRBV7-2; j_call: TRBJ1-6; cdr3_aa: CASLRTGGSYNSPLHF
v_call: TRBV6-5; j_call: TRBJ2-2; cdr3_aa: CASSTQGDVGELFF
v_call: TRBV18; j_call: TRBJ1-2; cdr3_aa: CASSPGQNYGYTF
v_call: TRBV30; j_call: TRBJ1-1; cdr3_aa: CASKSNTEAFF
v_call: TRBV5-1; j_call: TRBJ2-7; cdr3_aa: CASSPSLAGGVYEQYF
v_call: TRBV11-3; j_call: TRBJ2-3; cdr3_aa: CASSHGDSGSTDTQYF
v_call: TRBV3-1/TRBV3-2; j_call: TRBJ2-2; cdr3_aa: CASTPGPSVRTGELFF
v_call: TRBV19; j_call: TRBJ1-2; cdr3_aa: CASSIVNTGNYGYTF